This T cell receptor (beta chain) comes out of a study of T cell responses to AZD1222 COVID-19 vaccine. This clone was seen a single time. Trimming stripped 2 bases from V and 2 bases from J, with 8 bases between. Germline lookup yields CDR1 SGHTA and CDR2 FQGTGA. The CDR3 consists of 14 residues. Here immunoSEQ multiplex PCR was the method, and the copy in TCRdb shows in-frame clones only, minus some. This table has 96,000 or so clones, 70% to 90% appearing once. The source was peripheral blood, collected on day 0 of AZD1222 vaccination. The origin of this receptor is an adult in good health. The V call is TRBV7-3, the J call TRBJ2-3; weak D call: TRBD2 (5 bases). CDR3 bases: TGTGCCAGCAGCTTACAGCGGAACACAGATACGCAGTATTTT. Its translation is CASSLQRNTDTQYF.